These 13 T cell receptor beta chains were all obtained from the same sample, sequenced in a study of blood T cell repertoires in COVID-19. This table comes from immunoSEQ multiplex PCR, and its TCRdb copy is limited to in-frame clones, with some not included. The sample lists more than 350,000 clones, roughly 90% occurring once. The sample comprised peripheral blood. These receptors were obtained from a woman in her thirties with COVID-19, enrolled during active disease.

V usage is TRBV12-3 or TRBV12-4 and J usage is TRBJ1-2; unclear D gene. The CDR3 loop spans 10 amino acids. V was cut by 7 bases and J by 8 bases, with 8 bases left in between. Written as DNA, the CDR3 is TGTGCCAGCACCCCGTCGGGCTACACCTTC. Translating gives CASTPSGYTF.

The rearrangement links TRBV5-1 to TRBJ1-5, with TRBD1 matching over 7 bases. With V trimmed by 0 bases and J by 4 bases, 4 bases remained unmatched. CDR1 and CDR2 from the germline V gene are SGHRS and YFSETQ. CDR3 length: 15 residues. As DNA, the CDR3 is TGCGCCAGCAGCTTGGGCGGGACAGCTAATCAGCCCCAGCATTTT. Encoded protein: CASSLGGTANQPQHF.

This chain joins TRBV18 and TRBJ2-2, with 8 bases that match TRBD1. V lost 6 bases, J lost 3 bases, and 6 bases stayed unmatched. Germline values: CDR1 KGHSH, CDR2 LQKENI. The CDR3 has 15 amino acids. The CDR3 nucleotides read TGTGCCAGCTCGTCCGACAGGGGACACACCGGGGAGCTGTTTTTT. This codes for CASSSDRGHTGELFF.

As DNA, the CDR3 is TGTGCCCTAGCAGGGGGGCCGAACACCGGGGAGCTGTTTTTT. As protein: CALAGGPNTGELFF. The J gene is TRBJ2-2, the V gene TRBV6-5; tentatively, D is TRBD1 (7 bases). Per germline, CDR1 MNHEY and CDR2 SVGAGI. The CDR3 spans 14 residues. V was cut by 11 bases and J by 0 bases, with 13 bases left in between.

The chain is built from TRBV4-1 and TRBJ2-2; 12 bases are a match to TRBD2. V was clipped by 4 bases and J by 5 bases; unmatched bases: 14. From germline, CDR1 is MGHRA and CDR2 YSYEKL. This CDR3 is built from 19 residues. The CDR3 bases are TGCGCCAGCAGCCCCCCTAGGACTAGCGGGGACGTAGGGACCGGGGAGCTGTTTTTT. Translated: CASSPPRTSGDVGTGELFF.

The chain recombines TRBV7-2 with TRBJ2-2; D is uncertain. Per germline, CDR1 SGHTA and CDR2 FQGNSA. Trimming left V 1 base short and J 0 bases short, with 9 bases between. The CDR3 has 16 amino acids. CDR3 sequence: CASSLVGRSNTGELFF. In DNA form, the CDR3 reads TGTGCCAGCAGCTTAGTTGGCAGGTCGAACACCGGGGAGCTGTTTTTT.

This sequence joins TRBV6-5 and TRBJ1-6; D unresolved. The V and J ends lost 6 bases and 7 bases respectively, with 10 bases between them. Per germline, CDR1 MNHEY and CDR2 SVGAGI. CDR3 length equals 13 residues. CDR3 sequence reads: CASRRVLNSPLHF. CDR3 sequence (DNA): TGTGCCAGCAGGAGGGTATTGAATTCACCCCTCCACTTT.

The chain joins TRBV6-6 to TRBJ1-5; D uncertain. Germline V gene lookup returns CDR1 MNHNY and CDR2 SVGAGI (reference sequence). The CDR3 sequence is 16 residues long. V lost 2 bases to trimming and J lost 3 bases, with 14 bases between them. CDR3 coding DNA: TGTGCCAGCAGTTACCCCTCGGAGGGTGACAATCAGCCCCAGCATTTT. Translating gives CASSYPSEGDNQPQHF.

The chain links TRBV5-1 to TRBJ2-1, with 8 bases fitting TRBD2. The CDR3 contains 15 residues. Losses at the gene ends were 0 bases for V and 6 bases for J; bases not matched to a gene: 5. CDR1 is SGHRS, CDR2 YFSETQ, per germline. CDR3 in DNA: TGCGCCAGCAGCTTGGTTGCTAGCGGGTTCAATGAGCAGTTCTTC. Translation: CASSLVASGFNEQFF.

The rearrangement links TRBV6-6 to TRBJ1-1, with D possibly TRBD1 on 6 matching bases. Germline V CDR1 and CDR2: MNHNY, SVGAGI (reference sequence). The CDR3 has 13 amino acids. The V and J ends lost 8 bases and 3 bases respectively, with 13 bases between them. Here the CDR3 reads CASGMTGDTEAFF. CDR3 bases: TGTGCCAGCGGGATGACAGGAGACACTGAAGCTTTCTTT.

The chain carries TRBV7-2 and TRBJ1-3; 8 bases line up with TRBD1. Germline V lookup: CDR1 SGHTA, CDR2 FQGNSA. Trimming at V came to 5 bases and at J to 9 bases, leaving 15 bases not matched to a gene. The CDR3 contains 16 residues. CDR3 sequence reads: CASSPVGQGSVGTIYF. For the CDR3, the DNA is TGTGCCAGCAGCCCGGTCGGACAGGGATCGGTGGGCACCATATATTTT.

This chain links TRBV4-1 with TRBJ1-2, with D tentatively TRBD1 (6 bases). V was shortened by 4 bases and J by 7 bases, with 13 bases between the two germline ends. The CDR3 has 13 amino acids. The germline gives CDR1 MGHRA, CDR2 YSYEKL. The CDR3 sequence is CASSRTGTGGYTF. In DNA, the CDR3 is TGCGCCAGCAGCCGAACAGGGACGGGTGGCTACACCTTC.

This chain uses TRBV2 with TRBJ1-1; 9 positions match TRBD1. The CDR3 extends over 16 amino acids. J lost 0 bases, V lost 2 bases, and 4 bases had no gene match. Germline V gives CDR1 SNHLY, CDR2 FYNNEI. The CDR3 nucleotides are TGTGCCAGCAGTGAAACAGGGGGCGCGATGAACACTGAAGCTTTCTTT. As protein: CASSETGGAMNTEAFF.